This is a list of T cell receptor beta chains from one sample in a study of cytomegalovirus exposure and HLA in healthy donors. Produced via immunoSEQ multiplex PCR; TCRdb's table is partial and in-frame only. The table shows roughly 100,000 clones, with about three quarters occurring only once. The specimen sequenced was PBMCs. These receptor sequences come from a woman aged 35 to 49 in good health and CMV-seropositive. Each CDR3 is given without its conserved first and last residue.

V gene: TRBV7-8; J gene: TRBJ1-1; CDR3 protein: ASSPREGWATEAF
V gene: TRBV5-4; J gene: TRBJ1-1; CDR3 protein: ASSLGEKMNTEAF
V gene: TRBV28; J gene: TRBJ1-5; CDR3 protein: ASSSPGNQPQH
V gene: TRBV28; J gene: TRBJ1-1; CDR3 protein: ASSPHSIRNTEAF
V gene: TRBV5-4; J gene: TRBJ2-1; CDR3 protein: ASQPGGPGSYNEQF
V gene: TRBV28; J gene: TRBJ1-4; CDR3 protein: ASSFQGYAGEKLF
V gene: TRBV5-1; J gene: TRBJ2-5; CDR3 protein: ASSFSGGQETQY
V gene: TRBV28; J gene: .; CDR3 protein: ASSLPSGSYEQY
V gene: TRBV28; J gene: TRBJ2-2; CDR3 protein: ASSLWGPTGELF
V gene: TRBV6-5; J gene: TRBJ2-7; CDR3 protein: ASSPGLAVSYEQY
V gene: TRBV28; J gene: TRBJ2-1; CDR3 protein: ASRLTSEQF
V gene: TRBV6-1; J gene: TRBJ2-5; CDR3 protein: ASRGDRGREETQY
V gene: TRBV9; J gene: TRBJ1-2; CDR3 protein: ASSVGGSGYGYT
V gene: TRBV27; J gene: TRBJ1-5; CDR3 protein: ASSPSGSNQPQH
V gene: TRBV6-1; J gene: TRBJ1-1; CDR3 protein: ASTLTANTEAF
V gene: TRBV9; J gene: TRBJ2-3; CDR3 protein: ASSPPSGASTDTQY
V gene: TRBV18; J gene: TRBJ1-1; CDR3 protein: ASSPNEGLEAF
V gene: TRBV28; J gene: TRBJ1-4; CDR3 protein: ASSINEKLF
V gene: TRBV2; J gene: TRBJ2-1; CDR3 protein: ASRTVYNEQF
V gene: TRBV28; J gene: TRBJ2-5; CDR3 protein: ASRALAAQETQY
V gene: TRBV4-2; J gene: TRBJ1-4; CDR3 protein: ASSLTGTATNEKLF
V gene: TRBV4-3; J gene: TRBJ2-2; CDR3 protein: ASSHDRVVGAGELF
V gene: TRBV7-2; J gene: TRBJ2-5; CDR3 protein: ASSRFSSQETQY
V gene: TRBV7-8; J gene: TRBJ1-2; CDR3 protein: ASSLRSPGYGYT
V gene: TRBV7-2; J gene: TRBJ2-7; CDR3 protein: ASKVQGFSYEQY
V gene: TRBV9; J gene: TRBJ2-2; CDR3 protein: ASSILAGTNTGELF
V gene: TRBV6-5; J gene: TRBJ2-2; CDR3 protein: ASSYSGVTGELF
V gene: TRBV5-1; J gene: TRBJ2-5; CDR3 protein: ASSLGVSSGGQETQY
V gene: TRBV28; J gene: TRBJ2-2; CDR3 protein: ASRSGTGVSTGELF
V gene: TRBV15; J gene: TRBJ2-7; CDR3 protein: ATSRVVLGPSGEQY
V gene: TRBV12-2; J gene: TRBJ2-7; CDR3 protein: APRASGASYEQY
V gene: TRBV5-1; J gene: TRBJ2-2; CDR3 protein: ASSLRLAGGRITGELF
V gene: TRBV29-1; J gene: TRBJ2-2; CDR3 protein: SVEGLANTGELF
V gene: TRBV9; J gene: TRBJ2-1; CDR3 protein: ASSVAGNEQF
V gene: TRBV4-3; J gene: TRBJ2-2; CDR3 protein: ASSQERTVTGELF
V gene: TRBV5-1; J gene: TRBJ1-2; CDR3 protein: ASSLEAGKANYGYT
V gene: TRBV5-4; J gene: TRBJ1-1; CDR3 protein: ASSPRGGDTEAF
V gene: TRBV7-2; J gene: TRBJ1-5; CDR3 protein: ASSPGGGYSNQPQH
V gene: TRBV4-2; J gene: TRBJ2-6; CDR3 protein: ASSQDSRGYSGANVLT
V gene: TRBV7-7; J gene: TRBJ2-2; CDR3 protein: ASSSGTGEIGELF
V gene: TRBV25-1; J gene: TRBJ1-6; CDR3 protein: ASSFLSSYNSPLH
V gene: TRBV11-2; J gene: TRBJ2-3; CDR3 protein: ASSLGGTDTQY
V gene: TRBV7-2; J gene: TRBJ1-4; CDR3 protein: ASSGKRGLF
V gene: TRBV10-2; J gene: TRBJ2-2; CDR3 protein: ASSDFAGAPSGNTGELF
V gene: TRBV12-2; J gene: TRBJ2-7; CDR3 protein: ASRLCSGTSGSYEQY
V gene: TRBV29-1; J gene: TRBJ2-5; CDR3 protein: SVGRTVQETQY
V gene: TRBV15; J gene: TRBJ1-5; CDR3 protein: ATSRDNRAGGPQH
V gene: TRBV4-1; J gene: TRBJ2-5; CDR3 protein: ASSKQQGLAGFWETQY
V gene: TRBV20-1; J gene: TRBJ1-1; CDR3 protein: SAYNTEAF
V gene: TRBV5-1; J gene: TRBJ2-5; CDR3 protein: ASSAGTSGGAETQY
V gene: TRBV19; J gene: TRBJ1-1; CDR3 protein: ASSMGGSANTEAF
V gene: TRBV4-2; J gene: TRBJ1-2; CDR3 protein: ASSQVLQGGYT
V gene: TRBV5-6; J gene: TRBJ1-2; CDR3 protein: ASRGRRVGYT
V gene: TRBV5-1; J gene: TRBJ2-5; CDR3 protein: ASSPGASGREGETQY
V gene: TRBV9; J gene: TRBJ1-3; CDR3 protein: ASSGKRGSGNTIY
V gene: TRBV4-3; J gene: TRBJ2-1; CDR3 protein: ASSQAARGYYNEQF